A single sample is the source of the 25 T cell receptor beta chains below, sequenced in a study of blood T cell repertoires in COVID-19. Data came from immunoSEQ multiplex PCR; TCRdb stores just in-frame clones and leaves some out. The sample lists 240,000 or so clones; roughly 80% were seen once. The specimen was peripheral blood. These receptors came from an elderly woman with COVID-19, enrolled during active disease.

The gene calls are TRBV28 and TRBJ1-6; D gene ambiguous. With 4 bases removed from V and 10 bases from J, the gap between germline ends came to 11 bases. The germline V gene encodes CDR1 MDHEN and CDR2 SYDVKM. CDR3 size: 13 residues. The CDR3 spells CASSSVERSPLHF. CDR3 DNA: TGTGCCAGCAGTTCTGTAGAGCGATCACCCCTCCACTTT.

The rearrangement joins TRBV6-1 to TRBJ2-7, with 12 bases identical to TRBD2. This CDR3 comprises 16 residues. Germline CDR1 reads MNHNS; CDR2 reads SASEGT. Germline trimming cut 4 bases from V and 6 bases from J; bases unmatched to any gene: 10. The CDR3 DNA is TGTGCCAGCAGTGGGGGGACTAGCGGGCGGCCTGGCGAGCAGTACTTC. Encoded protein: CASSGGTSGRPGEQYF.

The chain couples TRBV5-1 to TRBJ1-5; 7 bases fit TRBD1. V gave up 4 bases and J gave up 5 bases; unmatched junction bases: 6. From germline, CDR1 is SGHRS and CDR2 YFSETQ. The CDR3 extends over 14 amino acids. CDR3 sequence: CASSLQGSDQPQHF. The CDR3 nucleotides are TGCGCCAGCAGCCTACAGGGGTCTGATCAGCCCCAGCATTTT.

The J gene is TRBJ2-5, the V gene TRBV30, with D maybe TRBD2 (7 bases). This CDR3 has 17 residues. Trimming removed 7 bases from V and 5 bases from J, with 29 bases in between. The germline gives CDR1 GTSNPN, CDR2 SVGIG (reference sequence). The CDR3 sequence is CASSVGTWNLGGETQYF. The CDR3 bases are TGTGCCTCCTCCGTTGGGACATGGAACTTGGGGGGGGAGACCCAGTACTTC.

The rearrangement joins TRBV6-7 to TRBJ2-2; TRBD1 matches 9 bases. TRBV6-7 is placed among ORFs of uncertain function. This CDR3 region has 14 residues. The V and J ends lost 7 bases and 5 bases, in that order; junction bases with no gene match: 5. This chain's CDR3 is CASTRDRETGELFF. The DNA of the CDR3 is TGTGCCAGCACCCGGGACAGGGAAACCGGGGAGCTGTTTTTT.

The chain uses TRBV28 and TRBJ1-4, with TRBD1 as a possible D gene (5 bases). The V gene lost 6 bases and the J gene lost 7 bases, with 15 bases spanning the gap. Germline CDR1 is MDHEN and CDR2 is SYDVKM. The CDR3 spans 14 residues. The CDR3 spells CASSSVTGVEKLFF. In nucleotides, the CDR3 is TGTGCCAGCAGCTCAGTAACGGGGGTTGAAAAACTGTTTTTT. Combining the CDR3 with reference TRBV28 and TRBJ1-4 gives the whole variable domain DVKVTQSSRYLVKRTGEKVFLECVQDMDHENMFWYRQDPGLGLRLIYFSYDVKMKEKGDIPEGYSVSREKKERFSLILESASTNQTSMYLCASSSVTGVEKLFFGSGTQLSVL.

The CDR3 here is CASSLGGGSGETQYF. The CDR3 DNA follows: TGTGCCAGCAGCTTAGGTGGCGGGAGCGGAGAGACCCAGTACTTC. The chain joins TRBV11-2 to TRBJ2-5, with TRBD2 matching 7 bases. CDR1 SGHAT and CDR2 FQNNGV come from the germline V gene. The ends lost 1 base at V and 4 bases at J; junction bases unmatched: 6. The CDR3 spans 15 residues.

J is TRBJ1-5 and V is TRBV7-9; a weak D match, TRBD1 (6 bases). Per the germline V gene, CDR1 is SEHNR and CDR2 is FQNEAQ (reference sequence). The CDR3 covers 16 residues. The V gene lost 1 base and the J gene lost 2 bases, with 12 bases spanning the gap. CDR3 nucleotide sequence: TGTGCCAGCAGCTTAGGTACAGGGCCCGGCAATCAGCCCCAGCATTTT. It encodes CASSLGTGPGNQPQHF.

The V gene is TRBV6-5, the J gene TRBJ2-7; a possible D gene is TRBD2 (5 bases). The germline CDR1 and CDR2 sequences are MNHEY and SVGAGI. The CDR3 has 13 amino acids. V was pared by 5 bases and J by 3 bases, with 11 bases between. The CDR3 here is CASSRRRDYEQYF. For the CDR3, the DNA is TGTGCCAGCAGTCGGAGACGGGACTACGAGCAGTACTTC.

This clone was recorded only once. V and J are TRBV7-2 and TRBJ2-1; 8 positions agree with TRBD2. The germline CDR1 and CDR2 sequences are SGHTA and FQGNSA. With V trimmed by 3 bases and J by 7 bases, 2 bases remained unmatched. The length of the CDR3 is 13 residues. CDR3 sequence (DNA): TGTGCCAGCAGCTTCTTAGCGGGAAATGAGCAGTTCTTC. It encodes CASSFLAGNEQFF.

This clone was found once. The chain combines TRBV28 with TRBJ2-7, with TRBD1 as a possible D gene (6 bases). Germline CDR1 is MDHEN and CDR2 is SYDVKM. The length of the CDR3 is 12 residues. V lost 6 bases, J lost 4 bases, and 10 bases lay in between. The CDR3 is CASSYRDYEQYF. For the CDR3, the DNA is TGTGCCAGCAGCTACAGGGATTACGAGCAGTACTTC.

This chain links TRBV19 with TRBJ2-7; 10 nucleotides agree with TRBD1. The J segment lost 6 bases and the V segment lost 3 bases, leaving 8 bases of the junction unmatched. Germline V gene lookup returns CDR1 LNHDA and CDR2 SQIVND (reference sequence). The CDR3 length is 15 residues. CDR3 protein: CASSITWTGGSEQYF. For the CDR3, the DNA is TGTGCCAGTAGTATTACATGGACAGGGGGAAGCGAGCAGTACTTC.

V and J are TRBV5-4 and TRBJ2-1, with 7 nucleotides matching TRBD2. This CDR3 contains 16 residues. The V gene end was trimmed by 4 bases and the J gene end by 0 bases; junction bases not matched to a gene: 7. Germline V CDR1 and CDR2: SGHNT, YYREEE (reference sequence). In DNA, the CDR3 is TGTGCCAGCAGCACCGATAGGACTAGCTCCTACAATGAGCAGTTCTTC. Translated: CASSTDRTSSYNEQFF. The entire variable domain, with the rest obtained from reference TRBV5-4 and TRBJ2-1, is as follows: ETGVTQSPTHLIKTRGQQVTLRCSSQSGHNTVSWYQQALGQGPQFIFQYYREEENGRGNFPPRFSGLQFPNYSSELNVNALELDDSALYLCASSTDRTSSYNEQFFGPGTRLTVL.

The chain joins TRBV7-6 to TRBJ2-6; 7 bases line up with TRBD2. Germline CDR1 and CDR2: SGHVS and FNYEAQ. Trimming removed 10 bases from V and 0 bases from J; junction bases left unmatched: 12. The CDR3 sequence is 17 residues long. The CDR3 region is CATSSGLTSSGANVLTF. CDR3 bases: TGTGCCACCTCGTCGGGACTAACTAGCTCTGGGGCCAACGTCCTGACTTTC.

This chain connects TRBV5-1 to TRBJ2-1, with 9 nucleotides matching TRBD1. Germline lookup yields CDR1 SGHRS and CDR2 YFSETQ. V trimming: 4 bases; J trimming: 8 bases; junction bases outside the gene matches: 7. The CDR3 contains 14 residues. This CDR3 reads CASSTGQGVDEQFF. CDR3 DNA: TGCGCCAGCAGCACGGGACAGGGAGTCGATGAGCAGTTCTTC. The complete variable domain, with remaining parts taken from reference TRBV5-1 and TRBJ2-1, reads KAGVTQTPRYLIKTRGQQVTLSCSPISGHRSVSWYQQTPGQGLQFLFEYFSETQRNKGNFPGRFSGRQFSNSRSEMNVSTLELGDSALYLCASSTGQGVDEQFFGPGTRLTVL.

The chain couples TRBV7-6 to TRBJ1-6; perhaps TRBD1 as D (5 bases). The V end was cut by 1 base, the J end by 7 bases, with 17 bases between. The CDR3 is made up of 17 amino acids. CDR1 is SGHVS and CDR2 is FNYEAQ in the germline V gene. DNA for the CDR3: TGTGCCAGCAGCTTAGTGGTAGCCAGGGAAAGGAATTCACCCCTCCACTTT. Translating gives CASSLVVARERNSPLHF. Variable domain in full (rest from reference TRBV7-6 and TRBJ1-6): GAGVSQSPRYKVTKRGQDVALRCDPISGHVSLYWYRQALGQGPEFLTYFNYEAQQDKSGLPNDRFSAERPEGSISTLTIQRTEQRDSAMYRCASSLVVARERNSPLHFGNGTRLTVT.

The chain employs TRBV7-8 and TRBJ1-3; 7 nucleotides match TRBD1. This CDR3 is 18 amino acids long. Germline V gives CDR1 SGHVS, CDR2 FQNEAQ. J lost 5 bases, V lost 1 base, and 14 bases had no gene match. The chain's CDR3 is CASSLGGRWGQRRNTIYF. CDR3 coding DNA: TGTGCCAGCAGCTTAGGTGGCAGGTGGGGACAGCGGAGAAACACCATATATTTT.

V usage is TRBV5-1 and J usage is TRBJ1-1; D is unresolved. This CDR3 is built from 15 residues. V gave up 4 bases and J gave up 7 bases, with 20 bases separating them. The germline V gene has CDR1 SGHRS and CDR2 YFSETQ. The CDR3 loop reads CASSRLTYPRDEAFF. The CDR3 DNA reads as TGCGCCAGCAGCCGGTTGACCTATCCGAGGGATGAAGCTTTCTTT. The full variable domain, rest sourced from reference TRBV5-1 and TRBJ1-1, is KAGVTQTPRYLIKTRGQQVTLSCSPISGHRSVSWYQQTPGQGLQFLFEYFSETQRNKGNFPGRFSGRQFSNSRSEMNVSTLELGDSALYLCASSRLTYPRDEAFFGQGTRLTVV.

The chain recombines TRBV4-1 with TRBJ2-3, with TRBD2 matching over 8 bases. This CDR3 region has 16 residues. Per the germline V gene, CDR1 is MGHRA and CDR2 is YSYEKL. The ends lost 4 bases at V and 5 bases at J; junction bases unmatched: 11. For the CDR3, the DNA is TGCGCCAGCAGCCCCGCCCCAGCGGGGGTGAGAGATACGCAGTATTTT. Its protein is CASSPAPAGVRDTQYF.

The chain has TRBV5-1 and TRBJ1-6; D gene unclear. Germline loops: CDR1 SGHRS, CDR2 YFSETQ. The CDR3 length is 15 residues. V shed 5 bases and J shed 2 bases, with 11 bases lying between them. The CDR3 DNA reads TGCGCCAGCAGTGAGGGAGTCACCTATAATTCACCCCTCCACTTT. Its protein is CASSEGVTYNSPLHF.

The chain couples TRBV5-6 to TRBJ1-3, with D perhaps TRBD1 (5 bases). Germline V CDR1 and CDR2: SGHDT, YYEEEE. CDR3 length: 17 residues. V was cut by 1 base and J by 2 bases, with 16 bases left in between. The CDR3 here is CASSLTQGKVPGNTIYF. The CDR3 DNA sequence: TGTGCCAGCAGCTTGACGCAGGGCAAGGTCCCTGGAAACACCATATATTTT.

The chain has TRBV5-6 and TRBJ2-5, with D possibly being TRBD2 (6 bases). The CDR3 consists of 15 residues. CDR1 and CDR2 from the germline V gene are SGHDT and YYEEEE. Trimming stripped 1 base from V and 1 base from J, with 11 bases between. Here the CDR3 DNA reads TGTGCCAGCAGCTTGAGGGGACTTGGCCAAGAGACCCAGTACTTC. Its translation is CASSLRGLGQETQYF.

The J gene is TRBJ2-1, the V gene TRBV7-9; weak D call: TRBD2 (5 bases). From germline, CDR1 is SEHNR and CDR2 FQNEAQ (reference sequence). Trimming stripped 1 base from V and 10 bases from J, with 8 bases between. This CDR3 has 12 amino acids. The CDR3 coding sequence is TGTGCCAGCAGCTTAGTGCCGGGGGAGCAGTTCTTC. It codes for CASSLVPGEQFF.

The gene calls are TRBV2 and TRBJ2-2, with D possibly TRBD1 on 5 matching bases. V was trimmed by 5 bases and J by 1 base, leaving 11 bases between them. This CDR3 has 15 amino acids. CDR1 is SNHLY, CDR2 FYNNEI, per germline. CDR3 sequence (DNA): TGTGCCAGCAGTCGCGCAGGGCTGAACACCGGGGAGCTGTTTTTT. Its protein product is CASSRAGLNTGELFF.

This clone was seen only once. This sequence joins TRBV10-3 and TRBJ2-7, with a possible D match to TRBD1 (6 bases). The CDR3 has 13 amino acids. V was trimmed by 11 bases and J by 0 bases, leaving 14 bases between them. Germline lookup yields CDR1 ENHRY and CDR2 SYGVKD. CDR3 loop: CAAQQGSSYEQYF. CDR3 sequence (DNA): TGTGCCGCCCAACAGGGTAGCTCCTACGAGCAGTACTTC.